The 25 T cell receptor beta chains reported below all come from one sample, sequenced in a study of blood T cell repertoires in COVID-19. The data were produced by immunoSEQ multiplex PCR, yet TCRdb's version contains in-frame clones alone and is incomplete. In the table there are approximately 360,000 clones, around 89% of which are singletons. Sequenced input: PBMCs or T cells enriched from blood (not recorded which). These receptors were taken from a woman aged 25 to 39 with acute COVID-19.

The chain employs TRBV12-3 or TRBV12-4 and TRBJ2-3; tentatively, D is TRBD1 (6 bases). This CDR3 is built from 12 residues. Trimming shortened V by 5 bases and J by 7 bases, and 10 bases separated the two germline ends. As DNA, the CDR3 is TGTGCCAGCAGTCCACAGGGAAATACGCAGTATTTT. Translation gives CASSPQGNTQYF.

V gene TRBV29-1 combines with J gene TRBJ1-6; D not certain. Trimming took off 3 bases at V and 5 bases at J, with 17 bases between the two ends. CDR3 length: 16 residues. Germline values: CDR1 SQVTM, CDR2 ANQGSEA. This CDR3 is CSVDRPGGKNNSPLHF. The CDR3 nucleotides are TGCAGCGTTGACCGGCCAGGAGGAAAGAATAATTCACCCCTCCACTTT.

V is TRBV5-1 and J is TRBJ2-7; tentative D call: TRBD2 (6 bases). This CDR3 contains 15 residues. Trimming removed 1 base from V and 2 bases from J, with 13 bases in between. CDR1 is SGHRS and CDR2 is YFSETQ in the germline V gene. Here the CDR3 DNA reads TGCGCCAGCAGCTTGAATACGGGGGAACCCTACGAGCAGTACTTC. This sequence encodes CASSLNTGEPYEQYF.

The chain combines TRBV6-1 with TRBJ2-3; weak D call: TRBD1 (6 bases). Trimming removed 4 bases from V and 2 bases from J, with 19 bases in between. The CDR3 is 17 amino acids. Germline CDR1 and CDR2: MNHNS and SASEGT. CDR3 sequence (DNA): TGTGCCAGCAGTGCCTACGACCGGGACACTAACACAGATACGCAGTATTTT. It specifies CASSAYDRDTNTDTQYF.

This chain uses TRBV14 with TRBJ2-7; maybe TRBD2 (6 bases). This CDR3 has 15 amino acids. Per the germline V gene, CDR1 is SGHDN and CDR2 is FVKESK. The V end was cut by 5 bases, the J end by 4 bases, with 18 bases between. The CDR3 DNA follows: TGTGCCAGCAGCGTCAGTAGCGGCTGGGGGTACGAGCAGTACTTC. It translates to CASSVSSGWGYEQYF.

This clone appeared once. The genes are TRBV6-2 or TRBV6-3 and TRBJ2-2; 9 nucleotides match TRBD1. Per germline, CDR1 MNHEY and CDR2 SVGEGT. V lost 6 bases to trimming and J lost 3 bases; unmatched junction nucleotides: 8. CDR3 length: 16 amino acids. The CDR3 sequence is CASSAIQGADTGELFF. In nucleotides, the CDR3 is TGTGCCAGCAGCGCTATACAGGGGGCCGACACCGGGGAGCTGTTTTTT.

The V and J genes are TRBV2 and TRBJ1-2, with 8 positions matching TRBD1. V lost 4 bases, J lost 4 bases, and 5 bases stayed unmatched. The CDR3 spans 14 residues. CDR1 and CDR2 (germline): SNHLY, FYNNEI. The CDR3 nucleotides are TGTGCCAGCAGTGCCAGGACAGGGAGCTATGGCTACACCTTC. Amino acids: CASSARTGSYGYTF.

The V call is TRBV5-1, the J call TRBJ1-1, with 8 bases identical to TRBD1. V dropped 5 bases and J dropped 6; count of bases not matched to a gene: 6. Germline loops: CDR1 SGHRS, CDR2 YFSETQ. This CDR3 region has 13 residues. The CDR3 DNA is TGCGCCAGCAGATTACAGGGGGGCCCTGAAGCTTTCTTT. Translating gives CASRLQGGPEAFF. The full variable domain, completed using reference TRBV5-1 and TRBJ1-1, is KAGVTQTPRYLIKTRGQQVTLSCSPISGHRSVSWYQQTPGQGLQFLFEYFSETQRNKGNFPGRFSGRQFSNSRSEMNVSTLELGDSALYLCASRLQGGPEAFFGQGTRLTVV.

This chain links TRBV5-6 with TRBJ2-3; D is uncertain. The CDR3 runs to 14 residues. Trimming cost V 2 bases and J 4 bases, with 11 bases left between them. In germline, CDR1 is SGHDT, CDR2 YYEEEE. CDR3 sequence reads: CASSFEVGADTQYF. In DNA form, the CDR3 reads TGTGCCAGCAGCTTCGAGGTCGGCGCAGATACGCAGTATTTT. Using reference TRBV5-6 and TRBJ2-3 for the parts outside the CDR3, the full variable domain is DAGVTQSPTHLIKTRGQQVTLRCSPKSGHDTVSWYQQALGQGPQFIFQYYEEEERQRGNFPDRFSGHQFPNYSSELNVNALLLGDSALYLCASSFEVGADTQYFGPGTRLTVL.

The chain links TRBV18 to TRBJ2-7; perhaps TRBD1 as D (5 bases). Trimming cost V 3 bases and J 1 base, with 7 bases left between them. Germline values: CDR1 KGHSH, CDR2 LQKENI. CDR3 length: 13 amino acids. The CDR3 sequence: CASSPDTSYEQYF. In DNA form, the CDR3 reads TGTGCCAGCTCACCGGACACGTCCTACGAGCAGTACTTC.

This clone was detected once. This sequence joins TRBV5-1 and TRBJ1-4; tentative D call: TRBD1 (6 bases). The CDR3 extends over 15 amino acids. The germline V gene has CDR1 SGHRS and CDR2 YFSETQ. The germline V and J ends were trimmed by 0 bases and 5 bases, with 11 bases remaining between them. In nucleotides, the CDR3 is TGCGCCAGCAGCTTGGTGGGGACACTAAATGAAAAACTGTTTTTT. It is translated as CASSLVGTLNEKLFF.

The CDR3 region has the DNA TGTGCCAGTAGTTACCGGGGCTACGAGCAGTACTTC. Encoded protein: CASSYRGYEQYF. The chain combines TRBV19 with TRBJ2-7; possible D gene TRBD2, 5 bases. Looked up from germline, CDR1 is LNHDA and CDR2 is SQIVND (reference sequence). V lost 5 bases and J 3 bases, leaving 8 bases between the germline ends. This CDR3 comprises 12 residues.

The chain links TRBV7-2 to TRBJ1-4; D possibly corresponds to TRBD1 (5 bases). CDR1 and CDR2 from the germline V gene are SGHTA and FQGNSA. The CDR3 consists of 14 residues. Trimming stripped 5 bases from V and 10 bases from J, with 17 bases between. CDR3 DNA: TGTGCCAGCAGCCCCCAGGACATACGAGGAAAACTGTTTTTT. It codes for CASSPQDIRGKLFF.

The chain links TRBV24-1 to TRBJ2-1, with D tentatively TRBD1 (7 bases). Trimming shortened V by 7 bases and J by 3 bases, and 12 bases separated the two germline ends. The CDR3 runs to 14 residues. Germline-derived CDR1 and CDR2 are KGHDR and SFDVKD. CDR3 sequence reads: CATSRGTVYNEQFF. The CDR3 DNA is TGTGCCACCAGCCGGGGGACAGTCTACAATGAGCAGTTCTTC.

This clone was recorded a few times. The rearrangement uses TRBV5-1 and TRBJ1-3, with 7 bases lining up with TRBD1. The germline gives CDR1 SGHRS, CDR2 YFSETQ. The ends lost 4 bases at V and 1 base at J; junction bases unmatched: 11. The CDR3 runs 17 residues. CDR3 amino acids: CASSRRGGAESGNTIYF. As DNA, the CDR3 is TGCGCCAGCAGCCGGCGAGGGGGCGCAGAGTCTGGAAACACCATATATTTT.

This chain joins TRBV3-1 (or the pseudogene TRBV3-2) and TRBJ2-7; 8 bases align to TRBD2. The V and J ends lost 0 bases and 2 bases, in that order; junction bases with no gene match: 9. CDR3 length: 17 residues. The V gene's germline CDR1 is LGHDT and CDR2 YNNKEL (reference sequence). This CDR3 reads CASSQEVGGGTTYEQYF. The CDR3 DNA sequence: TGTGCCAGCAGCCAAGAAGTCGGCGGGGGGACTACCTACGAGCAGTACTTC.

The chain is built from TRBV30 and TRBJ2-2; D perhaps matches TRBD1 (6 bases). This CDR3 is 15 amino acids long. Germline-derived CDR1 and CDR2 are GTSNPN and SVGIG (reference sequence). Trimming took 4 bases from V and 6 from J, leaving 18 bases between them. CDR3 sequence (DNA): TGTGCCTGGAAATTATGGCAGGGGATGGCCGGGGAGCTGTTTTTT. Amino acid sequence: CAWKLWQGMAGELFF.

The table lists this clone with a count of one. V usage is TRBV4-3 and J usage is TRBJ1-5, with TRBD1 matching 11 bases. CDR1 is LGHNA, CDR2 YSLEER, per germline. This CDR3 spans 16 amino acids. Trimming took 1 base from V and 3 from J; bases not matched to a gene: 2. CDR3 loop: CASSQGTGGVNQPQHF. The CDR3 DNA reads TGCGCCAGCAGCCAAGGGACAGGGGGCGTCAATCAGCCCCAGCATTTT.

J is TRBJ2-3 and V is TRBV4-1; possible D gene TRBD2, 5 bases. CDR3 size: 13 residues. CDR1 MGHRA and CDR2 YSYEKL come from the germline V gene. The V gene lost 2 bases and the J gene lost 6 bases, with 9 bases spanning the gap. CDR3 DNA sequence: TGCGCCAGCAGCCAACTAGCTGGGGATACGCAGTATTTT. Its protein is CASSQLAGDTQYF.

In DNA form, the CDR3 reads TGCGCCAGCAGTGTAGCAGGTCGGGGCGGGGAGCTGTTTTTT. As protein: CASSVAGRGGELFF. J is TRBJ2-2 and V is TRBV10-2, with D possibly being TRBD2 (5 bases). CDR1 and CDR2 from the germline V gene are WSHSY and SAAADI. The CDR3 extends over 14 amino acids. Trimming took off 4 bases at V and 7 bases at J, with 13 bases between the two ends.

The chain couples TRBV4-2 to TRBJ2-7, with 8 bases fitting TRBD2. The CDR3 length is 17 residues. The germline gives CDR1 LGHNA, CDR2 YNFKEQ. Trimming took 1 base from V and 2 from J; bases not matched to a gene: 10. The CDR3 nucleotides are TGTGCCAGCAGCCAAGTCCCCCCCGGGGGGGCCGCCTACGAGCAGTACTTC. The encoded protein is CASSQVPPGGAAYEQYF.

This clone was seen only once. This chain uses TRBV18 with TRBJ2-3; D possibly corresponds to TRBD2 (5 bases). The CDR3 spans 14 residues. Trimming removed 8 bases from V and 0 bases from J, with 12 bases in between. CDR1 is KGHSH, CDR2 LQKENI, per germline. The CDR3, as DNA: TGTGCCAGCCACCGGGGATCTAGCACAGATACGCAGTATTTT. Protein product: CASHRGSSTDTQYF.

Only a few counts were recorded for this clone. CDR3 sequence: CASSNRVGSYEQYF. CDR3 sequence (DNA): TGTGCCAGCAGCAACAGGGTTGGATCCTACGAGCAGTACTTC. The rearrangement links TRBV7-2 to TRBJ2-7; the D gene is possibly TRBD1 (6 bases). V shed 5 bases and J shed 1 base, with 12 bases lying between them. This CDR3 spans 14 amino acids. Germline V gives CDR1 SGHTA, CDR2 FQGNSA. Full variable domain (missing parts from reference TRBV7-2 and TRBJ2-7): GAGVSQSPSNKVTEKGKDVELRCDPISGHTALYWYRQSLGQGLEFLIYFQGNSAPDKSGLPSDRFSAERTGGSVSTLTIQRTQQEDSAVYLCASSNRVGSYEQYFGPGTRLTVT.

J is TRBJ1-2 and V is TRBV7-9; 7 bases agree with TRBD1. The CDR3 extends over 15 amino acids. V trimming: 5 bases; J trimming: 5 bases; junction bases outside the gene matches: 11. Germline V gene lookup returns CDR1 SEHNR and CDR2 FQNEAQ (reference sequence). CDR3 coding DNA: TGTGCCAGCAGCCCTCAAGGACAGGAGGGTTATGGCTACACCTTC. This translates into CASSPQGQEGYGYTF.

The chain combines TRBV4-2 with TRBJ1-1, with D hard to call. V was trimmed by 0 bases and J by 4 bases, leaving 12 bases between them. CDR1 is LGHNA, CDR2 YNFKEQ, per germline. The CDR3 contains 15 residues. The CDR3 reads CASSQEEGLSTEAFF. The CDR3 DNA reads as TGTGCCAGCAGCCAAGAGGAGGGTCTAAGCACTGAAGCTTTCTTT.